This T cell receptor (beta chain) was recorded in a study of T cells after yellow fever vaccination. TCRdb re-analysed the 5' RACE reads in MiXCR, keeping a single row per CDR3 protein. Of hundreds of thousands of distinct CDR3 sequences in the sample, around 3.6% were seen once. Trimming took off 7 bases at V and 1 base at J, with 6 bases between the two ends. The CDR3 length is 12 residues. Study findings and constraints: Weaker, the secondary response had a peak occurring faster, on day 5 versus 15.

As regards this clonotype: Its antigen is unknown.

The TCR was taken from a man aged 18 to 30 who received the YFV17D yellow fever vaccine. Sequences were derived from PBMCs, sampled on the day of the yellow fever booster vaccination. The gene calls are TRBV12-3 or TRBV12-4 and TRBJ2-3, with a weak D call TRBD1 (6 bases). The CDR3 DNA reads as TGTGCCAGCAACAGGGGCACAGATACGCAGTATTTT. Its translation: CASNRGTDTQYF.